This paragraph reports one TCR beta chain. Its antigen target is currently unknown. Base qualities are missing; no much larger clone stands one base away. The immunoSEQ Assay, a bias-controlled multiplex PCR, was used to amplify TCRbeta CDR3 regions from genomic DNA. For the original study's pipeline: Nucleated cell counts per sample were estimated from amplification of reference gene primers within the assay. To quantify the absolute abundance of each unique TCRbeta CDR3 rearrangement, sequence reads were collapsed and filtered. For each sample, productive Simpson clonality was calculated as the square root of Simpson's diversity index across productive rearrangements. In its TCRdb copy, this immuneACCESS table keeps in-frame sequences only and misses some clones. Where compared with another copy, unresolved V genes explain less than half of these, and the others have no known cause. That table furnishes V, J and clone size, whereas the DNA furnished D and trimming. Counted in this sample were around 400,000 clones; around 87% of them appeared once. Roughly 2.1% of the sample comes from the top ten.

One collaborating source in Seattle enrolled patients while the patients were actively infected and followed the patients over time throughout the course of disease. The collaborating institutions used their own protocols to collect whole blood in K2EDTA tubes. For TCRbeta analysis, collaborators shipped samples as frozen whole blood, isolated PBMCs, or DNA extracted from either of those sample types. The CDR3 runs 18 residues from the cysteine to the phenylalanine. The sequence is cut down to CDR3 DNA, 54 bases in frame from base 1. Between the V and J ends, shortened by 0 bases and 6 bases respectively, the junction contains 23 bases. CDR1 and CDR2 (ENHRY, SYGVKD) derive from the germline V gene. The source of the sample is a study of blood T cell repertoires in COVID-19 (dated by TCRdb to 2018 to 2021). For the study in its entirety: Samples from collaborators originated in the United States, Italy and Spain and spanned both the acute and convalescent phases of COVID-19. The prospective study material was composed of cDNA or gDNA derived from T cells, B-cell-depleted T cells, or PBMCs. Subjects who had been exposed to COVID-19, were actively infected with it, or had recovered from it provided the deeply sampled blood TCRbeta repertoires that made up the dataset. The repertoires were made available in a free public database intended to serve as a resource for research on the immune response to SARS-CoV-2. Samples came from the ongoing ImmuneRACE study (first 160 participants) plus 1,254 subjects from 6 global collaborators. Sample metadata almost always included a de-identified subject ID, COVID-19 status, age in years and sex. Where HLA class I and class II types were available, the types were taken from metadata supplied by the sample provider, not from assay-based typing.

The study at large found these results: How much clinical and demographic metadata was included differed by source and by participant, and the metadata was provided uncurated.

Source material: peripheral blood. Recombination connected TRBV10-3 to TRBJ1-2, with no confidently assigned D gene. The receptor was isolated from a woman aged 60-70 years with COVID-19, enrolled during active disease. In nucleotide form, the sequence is TGTGCCATCAGTGAGTCGGTGACCGGTATCCCGACTATTAATGGCTACACCTTC. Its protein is CAISESVTGIPTINGYTF.